This passage covers 23 T cell receptor beta chains from one sample sequenced in a study of cytomegalovirus exposure and HLA in healthy donors. Generated by immunoSEQ multiplex PCR, the TCRdb table keeps only in-frame clones and is missing some. This table has 90,000 to 150,000 clones, approximately 90% appearing once. The sequencing sample was made of PBMCs. These TCRs come from a woman aged 18-29 years in good health and CMV-seropositive.

This chain links TRBV18 with TRBJ1-2; D gene ambiguous. V lost 3 bases to trimming and J lost 1 base, with 12 bases between them. Germline V gene sequence: CDR1 KGHSH, CDR2 LQKENI. The CDR3 consists of 15 residues. In nucleotides, the CDR3 is TGTGCCAGCTCACCGGTCCAGGAGGGTAACTATGGCTACACCTTC. Residues: CASSPVQEGNYGYTF.

This chain links TRBV5-8 with TRBJ1-2; 7 positions match TRBD1. V shed 3 bases and J 1 base; nucleotides not matched to a gene: 9. The CDR3 length is 16 residues. CDR1 is SGHTS and CDR2 is YDEGEE in the germline V gene. The CDR3 coding sequence is TGTGCCAGCAGCTCTAGTTGGGACAGAGATAACTATGGCTACACCTTC. Protein: CASSSSWDRDNYGYTF. Supplemented by reference TRBV5-8 and TRBJ1-2, the full variable domain reads EAGVTQSPTHLIKTRGQQATLRCSPISGHTSVYWYQQALGLGLQFLLWYDEGEERNRGNFPPRFSGRQFPNYSSELNVNALELEDSALYLCASSSSWDRDNYGYTFGSGTRLTVV.

This clone has a single count. The rearrangement links TRBV6-5 to TRBJ1-2, with TRBD1 matching 11 bases. With V trimmed by 4 bases and J by 7 bases, 2 bases remained unmatched. Germline CDR1 reads MNHEY; CDR2 reads SVGAGI. This CDR3 comprises 13 residues. The CDR3 loop reads CASSFGTGGGYTF. In DNA form, the CDR3 reads TGTGCCAGCAGTTTCGGGACAGGGGGTGGCTACACCTTC.

This chain joins TRBV5-6 and TRBJ1-6; D is perhaps TRBD1 (6 bases). Trimming stripped 3 bases from V and 6 bases from J, with 10 bases between. Germline CDR1 is SGHDT and CDR2 is YYEEEE. The CDR3 has 14 residues. CDR3 sequence (DNA): TGTGCCAGCAGCTACGTCAGGGGTAATTCACCCCTCCACTTT. Translated: CASSYVRGNSPLHF.

The rearrangement links TRBV5-1 to TRBJ2-7; D is perhaps TRBD1 (6 bases). Germline V gene data show CDR1 as SGHRS and CDR2 as YFSETQ. The CDR3 runs to 16 residues. Trimming left V 0 bases short and J 0 bases short, with 13 bases between. The CDR3 loop is CASSLAAQGGSYEQYF. In nucleotides, the CDR3 is TGCGCCAGCAGCTTGGCGGCTCAAGGGGGCTCCTACGAGCAGTACTTC.

The chain is built from TRBV7-2 and TRBJ2-5, with 7 bases aligning to TRBD2. The V segment lost 6 bases and the J segment 3 bases; nucleotides outside the gene matches: 1. The germline gives CDR1 SGHTA, CDR2 FQGNSA. The CDR3 runs to 12 residues. Written as DNA, the CDR3 is TGTGCCAGCAGGGGAGGGGAAGAGACCCAGTACTTC. This gives the protein CASRGGEETQYF.

This chain links TRBV10-3 with TRBJ1-2; 7 positions match TRBD1. Germline V gives CDR1 ENHRY, CDR2 SYGVKD. This CDR3 has 17 residues. V was clipped by 1 base and J by 0 bases; unmatched bases: 8. The DNA for the CDR3 is TGTGCCATCAGTGAGTTCGGGACAGTCACTGCTAACTATGGCTACACCTTC. It encodes CAISEFGTVTANYGYTF.

This chain uses TRBV27 with TRBJ2-1, with D possibly matching TRBD2 (6 bases). This CDR3 comprises 17 residues. Trimming removed 4 bases at V and 2 bases at J, with 18 bases between. Germline V lookup: CDR1 MNHEY, CDR2 SMNVEV (reference sequence). The CDR3 is CASSSTPGGAPYNEQFF. The CDR3 DNA reads TGTGCCAGCAGTTCTACTCCGGGCGGGGCCCCCTACAATGAGCAGTTCTTC.

The chain recombines TRBV2 with TRBJ2-3; D is possibly TRBD2 (6 bases). Germline CDR1 SNHLY, CDR2 FYNNEI. The V and J ends lost 2 bases and 2 bases respectively, with 20 bases between them. This CDR3 is built from 18 residues. CDR3 in DNA: TGTGCCAGCAGTGAACGACCTCTAGCGAAGATGATCACAGATACGCAGTATTTT. Encoded protein: CASSERPLAKMITDTQYF.

The chain is built from TRBV6-5 and TRBJ1-2, with TRBD1 as a possible D gene (5 bases). Germline values: CDR1 MNHEY, CDR2 SVGAGI. Trimming left V 5 bases short and J 8 bases short, with 18 bases between. The CDR3 length is 14 residues. As DNA, the CDR3 is TGTGCCAGCAGTGGGTCGACAGCCAGTATAGGCTACACCTTC. This codes for CASSGSTASIGYTF.

The V gene is TRBV5-4, the J gene TRBJ2-1, with D possibly being TRBD2 (5 bases). Trimming removed 1 base from V and 0 bases from J, with 14 bases in between. The CDR3 is 17 amino acids. CDR1 is SGHNT and CDR2 is YYREEE in the germline V gene (reference sequence). In DNA form, the CDR3 reads TGTGCCAGCAGCTTGCGAAGCCCGGGATACTCCTACAATGAGCAGTTCTTC. The encoded protein is CASSLRSPGYSYNEQFF.

The chain couples TRBV5-6 to TRBJ1-1; 7 nucleotides agree with TRBD1. This CDR3 region has 15 residues. Germline CDR1 SGHDT, CDR2 YYEEEE. V lost 6 bases and J lost 2; bases outside the gene matches: 10. CDR3 in DNA: TGTGCCAGCACCCCGACAGGGAGAATCAACACTGAAGCTTTCTTT. It specifies CASTPTGRINTEAFF.

This clone was seen only a few times. The chain uses TRBV27 and TRBJ1-2; D is ambiguous. V lost 2 bases to trimming and J lost 4 bases, with 8 bases between them. CDR1 and CDR2 from the germline V gene are MNHEY and SMNVEV (reference sequence). This CDR3 has 13 amino acids. The CDR3 region has the DNA TGTGCCAGCAGTTTAGGCACAGCCTATGGCTACACCTTC. This sequence encodes CASSLGTAYGYTF.

Of note for this clone: The junction departs from germline at one end; a sequencing error may be responsible. V is TRBV5-1 and J is TRBJ2-7, with D perhaps TRBD1 (5 bases). The CDR3 runs 13 residues. CDR1 is SGHRS and CDR2 is YFSETQ in the germline V gene. The chain's CDR3 is CASSLEGKNAPDF. CDR3 DNA: TGCGCCAGCAGCTTGGAGGGGAAGAACGCTCCTGACTTC.

The rearrangement uses TRBV5-1 and TRBJ2-6; 9 nucleotides agree with TRBD1. The CDR3 sequence is 17 residues long. The trim removed 5 bases at V and 0 bases at J, leaving 6 bases unmatched. Per the germline V gene, CDR1 is SGHRS and CDR2 is YFSETQ. The CDR3 DNA is TGCGCCAGCAGAAGGGACAGGGCCCGCTCTGGGGCCAACGTCCTGACTTTC. Amino acid sequence: CASRRDRARSGANVLTF.

CDR3 nucleotides: TGTGCCATCAGTGAACCTGTCCAGGCCGCCTATGGCTACACCTTC. Its translation: CAISEPVQAAYGYTF. This chain connects TRBV10-3 to TRBJ1-2, with unresolved D. This CDR3 is 15 amino acids long. Germline lookup yields CDR1 ENHRY and CDR2 SYGVKD. The V and J ends lost 3 bases and 4 bases respectively, with 15 bases between them.

This clone is a singleton in its sample. The chain couples TRBV7-9 to TRBJ2-7; TRBD2 aligns across 9 bases. The CDR3 covers 14 residues. Trimming removed 2 bases from V and 2 bases from J; junction bases left unmatched: 1. The germline CDR1 and CDR2 sequences are SEHNR and FQNEAQ (reference sequence). Here the CDR3 reads CASSLLAGTYEQYF. The CDR3 DNA reads as TGTGCCAGCAGCTTACTAGCGGGAACCTACGAGCAGTACTTC.

The rearrangement uses TRBV5-1 and TRBJ1-1; D unresolved. The CDR3 sequence is 16 residues long. The germline V gene has CDR1 SGHRS and CDR2 YFSETQ. V dropped 4 bases and J dropped 2 bases, with 18 bases sitting between them. DNA for the CDR3: TGCGCCAGCAGCATAAACTCCGATTCGTTAAACACTGAAGCTTTCTTT. Translating gives CASSINSDSLNTEAFF.

The CDR3 bases are TGTGCCAGCTCAGGGCCCAGGACCGGGGAGCTGTTTTTT. Its translation: CASSGPRTGELFF. The chain is built from TRBV18 and TRBJ2-2; D is unresolved. V was trimmed by 5 bases and J by 5 bases, leaving 9 bases between them. Per germline, CDR1 KGHSH and CDR2 LQKENI. The CDR3 sequence is 13 residues long.

This chain joins TRBV11-2 and TRBJ1-3, with D perhaps TRBD1 (5 bases). This CDR3 has 16 amino acids. Deletions cut 4 bases from V and 2 bases from J, with 15 bases between. The germline V gene has CDR1 SGHAT and CDR2 FQNNGV. The CDR3 coding sequence is TGTGCCAGCAGCTCACGTCCAGGGTTGACTGGAAACACCATATATTTT. It translates to CASSSRPGLTGNTIYF.

Concerning this clone itself: The same CDR3 arises from other DNA sequences in this sample as well. J is TRBJ2-7 and V is TRBV11-3, with TRBD1 matching over 7 bases. J lost 1 base, V lost 3 bases, and 0 bases had no gene match. Germline V gene sequence: CDR1 SGHNT, CDR2 YENEEA. The CDR3 extends over 13 amino acids. CDR3 loop: CASSLGQSYEQYF. The CDR3 nucleotides read TGTGCCAGCAGCTTGGGACAGTCCTACGAGCAGTACTTC.

The V gene is TRBV30, the J gene TRBJ1-5; TRBD1 might be the D (6 bases). Germline lookup yields CDR1 GTSNPN and CDR2 SVGIG (reference sequence). This CDR3 region has 15 residues. V shed 3 bases and J shed 3 bases, with 15 bases lying between them. The CDR3 is CAWSRPQGLNQPQHF. The DNA for the CDR3 is TGTGCCTGGAGCCGTCCGCAGGGGCTCAATCAGCCCCAGCATTTT. Supplemented by reference TRBV30 and TRBJ1-5, the full variable domain reads SQTIHQWPATLVQPVGSPLSLECTVEGTSNPNLYWYRQAAGRGLQLLFYSVGIGQISSEVPQNLSASRPQDRQFILSSKKLLLSDSGFYLCAWSRPQGLNQPQHFGDGTRLSIL.

This chain joins TRBV5-1 and TRBJ2-1, with 8 bases lining up with TRBD2. CDR3 size: 14 residues. With 4 bases clipped from V and 8 bases from J, the junction kept 8 bases outside the gene matches. Germline loops: CDR1 SGHRS, CDR2 YFSETQ. The CDR3 bases are TGCGCCAGCAGCCCCGGACTAGCCGGCGATGAGCAGTTCTTC. Protein: CASSPGLAGDEQFF. Drawing the rest from reference TRBV5-1 and TRBJ2-1, the complete variable domain is KAGVTQTPRYLIKTRGQQVTLSCSPISGHRSVSWYQQTPGQGLQFLFEYFSETQRNKGNFPGRFSGRQFSNSRSEMNVSTLELGDSALYLCASSPGLAGDEQFFGPGTRLTVL.